Below are 23 T cell receptor beta chains sequenced from a single sample in a study of T cell responses to AZD1222 COVID-19 vaccine. Generated by immunoSEQ multiplex PCR, the TCRdb table keeps only in-frame clones and is missing some. The profile shows about 170,000 clones, around 88% of them singletons. This sample comprised peripheral blood, obtained 28 days after the second AZD1222 dose. These receptors were obtained from an adult who received the AZD1222 COVID-19 vaccine.

This clone was observed once. CDR3 region: CASSEGPTGELFF. Written as DNA, the CDR3 is TGCGCCAGCAGTGAGGGGCCGACCGGGGAGCTGTTTTTT. J is TRBJ2-2 and V is TRBV10-2; D is undetermined. Germline CDR1 and CDR2: WSHSY and SAAADI. Deletions cut 2 bases from V and 5 bases from J, with 6 bases between. CDR3 length: 13 amino acids.

This clone came up a few times. V usage is TRBV7-9 and J usage is TRBJ2-7, with D unclear. The length of the CDR3 is 12 residues. V was shortened by 2 bases and J by 4 bases, with 6 bases between the two germline ends. CDR1 and CDR2 (germline): SEHNR, FQNEAQ (reference sequence). This CDR3 reads CASSLRTYEQYF. CDR3 nucleotide sequence: TGTGCCAGCAGCTTACGGACGTACGAGCAGTACTTC. The variable domain in full, completed from reference TRBV7-9 and TRBJ2-7, reads DTGVSQNPRHKITKRGQNVTFRCDPISEHNRLYWYRQTLGQGPEFLTYFQNEAQLEKSRLLSDRFSAERPKGSFSTLEIQRTEQGDSAMYLCASSLRTYEQYFGPGTRLTVT.

CDR3 sequence: CASSPSGRGQNTGELFF. The CDR3 DNA reads as TGTGCCAGCAGCCCTTCGGGCAGGGGACAGAACACCGGGGAGCTGTTTTTT. The chain links TRBV3-1 (or the pseudogene TRBV3-2) to TRBJ2-2; perhaps TRBD1 as D (6 bases). CDR1 is LGHDT and CDR2 is YNNKEL in the germline V gene (reference sequence). Trimming took off 4 bases at V and 1 base at J, with 16 bases between the two ends. The CDR3 contains 17 residues.

The chain links TRBV7-8 to TRBJ2-1; 7 bases align to TRBD2. The CDR3 runs 15 residues. The trim removed 1 base at V and 3 bases at J, leaving 3 bases unmatched. In germline, CDR1 is SGHVS, CDR2 FQNEAQ. The CDR3 loop is CASSLVGGIYNEQFF. As DNA, the CDR3 is TGTGCCAGCAGCTTAGTGGGGGGGATCTACAATGAGCAGTTCTTC. The complete variable domain, with remaining parts taken from reference TRBV7-8 and TRBJ2-1, reads GAGVSQSPRYKVAKRGQDVALRCDPISGHVSLFWYQQALGQGPEFLTYFQNEAQLDKSGLPSDRFFAERPEGSVSTLKIQRTQQEDSAVYLCASSLVGGIYNEQFFGPGTRLTVL.

The chain couples TRBV12-3 or TRBV12-4 to TRBJ1-2; the D is unclear. The CDR3 runs to 12 residues. Trimming took off 3 bases at V and 8 bases at J, with 10 bases between the two ends. The CDR3 region is CASSFNLLGYTF. CDR3 sequence (DNA): TGTGCCAGCAGTTTTAATCTATTAGGCTACACCTTC.

This chain joins TRBV4-2 and TRBJ1-1; D possibly corresponds to TRBD1 (6 bases). Germline V gene sequence: CDR1 LGHNA, CDR2 YNFKEQ. The CDR3 extends over 15 amino acids. V lost 2 bases and J 6 bases, leaving 16 bases between the germline ends. This chain's CDR3 is CASSQPGVQTSEAFF. In DNA, the CDR3 is TGTGCCAGCAGCCAACCAGGGGTTCAGACTTCTGAAGCTTTCTTT.

This clone was recorded once. The rearrangement uses TRBV6-2 or TRBV6-3 and TRBJ2-7, with TRBD2 matching 10 bases. The CDR3 has 15 residues. Germline CDR1 and CDR2: MNHEY and SVGEGT. J was trimmed by 3 bases and V by 3 bases; bases with no gene match: 5. CDR3 region: CASSYSGGIIYEQYF. CDR3 DNA sequence: TGTGCCAGCAGTTATAGCGGGGGGATTATCTACGAGCAGTACTTC.

Only a few counts were recorded for this clone. This chain uses TRBV6-6 with TRBJ1-1; 8 bases fit TRBD1. With V trimmed by 2 bases and J by 9 bases, 5 bases remained unmatched. The CDR3 is 13 residues long. Per the germline V gene, CDR1 is MNHNY and CDR2 is SVGAGI (reference sequence). In nucleotides, the CDR3 is TGTGCCAGCAGTTACCGCGGACAGGGTAAAGCTTTCTTT. Amino acids: CASSYRGQGKAFF.

This clone was seen once. This chain links TRBV6-5 with TRBJ2-7; 7 nucleotides match TRBD2. This CDR3 region has 14 residues. The junction had 6 bases not matched to a gene; V was cut back by 4 bases and J by 3 bases. Germline CDR1 is MNHEY and CDR2 is SVGAGI. The CDR3 DNA reads TGTGCCAGCAGTTCCCTCGGACTAGACTACGAGCAGTACTTC. It codes for CASSSLGLDYEQYF.

The chain combines TRBV19 with TRBJ2-3, with D hard to call. V was trimmed by 3 bases and J by 0 bases, leaving 10 bases between them. Germline CDR1 and CDR2: LNHDA and SQIVND (reference sequence). The CDR3 loop spans 15 amino acids. This chain's CDR3 is CASSMTAYSTDTQYF. For the CDR3, the DNA is TGTGCCAGTAGTATGACGGCCTATAGCACAGATACGCAGTATTTT.

The sample holds a few counts of this clone. The chain is built from TRBV9 and TRBJ1-2, with D possibly TRBD1 on 5 matching bases. The V end was cut by 3 bases, the J end by 0 bases, with 12 bases between. The CDR3 covers 15 residues. Germline V gene data show CDR1 as SGDLS and CDR2 as YYNGEE. The CDR3 reads CASSGLGAANYGYTF. The CDR3 DNA reads TGTGCCAGCAGCGGCCTCGGGGCAGCTAACTATGGCTACACCTTC.

V is TRBV7-9 and J is TRBJ2-3, with D unclear. V dropped 5 bases and J dropped 4 bases, with 16 bases sitting between them. The germline V gene encodes CDR1 SEHNR and CDR2 FQNEAQ (reference sequence). This CDR3 has 15 amino acids. The CDR3 here is CASSPPGSTADTQYF. The CDR3 DNA follows: TGTGCCAGCAGCCCACCAGGAAGTACAGCAGATACGCAGTATTTT.

The J gene is TRBJ2-2, the V gene TRBV5-6, with D possibly being TRBD2 (6 bases). Germline-derived CDR1 and CDR2 are SGHDT and YYEEEE. The CDR3 extends over 13 amino acids. The germline V and J ends were trimmed by 6 bases and 5 bases, with 11 bases remaining between them. The CDR3 DNA is TGTGCCAGCACCAGACTAGGGACCGGGGAGCTGTTTTTT. It specifies CASTRLGTGELFF.

This sequence joins TRBV7-6 and TRBJ2-3, with TRBD2 matching over 7 bases. CDR1 is SGHVS and CDR2 is FNYEAQ in the germline V gene. The V gene end was trimmed by 5 bases and the J gene end by 7 bases; junction bases not matched to a gene: 6. This CDR3 contains 13 residues. The CDR3 DNA follows: TGTGCCAGCAGCCCGACTAGCCGGTATACGCAGTATTTT. Translated: CASSPTSRYTQYF.

This clone was counted only a few times. This CDR3 reads CASSPTRWNGYTF. The CDR3 DNA sequence: TGTGCCAGCAGCCCTACGAGGTGGAATGGCTACACCTTC. The rearrangement joins TRBV5-6 to TRBJ1-2, with D unclear. In germline, CDR1 is SGHDT, CDR2 YYEEEE. The CDR3 extends over 13 amino acids. The germline V and J ends were trimmed by 4 bases and 6 bases, with 13 bases remaining between them.

This sequence joins TRBV7-9 and TRBJ2-2; D is unresolved. This CDR3 contains 14 residues. CDR1 is SEHNR, CDR2 FQNEAQ, per germline (reference sequence). The ends were cut back, 1 base at V and 1 base at J, with 4 bases in the middle. The CDR3 loop reads CASSLDWNTGELFF. CDR3 in DNA: TGTGCCAGCAGCTTAGACTGGAACACCGGGGAGCTGTTTTTT.

CDR3 residues: CASRPHGQGGGYTF. For the CDR3, the DNA is TGTGCCAGCAGACCCCACGGACAGGGGGGCGGCTACACCTTC. The chain links TRBV6-5 to TRBJ1-2, with 10 bases fitting TRBD1. Germline-derived CDR1 and CDR2 are MNHEY and SVGAGI. V was clipped by 6 bases and J by 8 bases; unmatched bases: 9. The CDR3 totals 14 residues.

This chain links TRBV27 with TRBJ1-5, with 10 bases matching TRBD1. Germline CDR1 and CDR2: MNHEY and SMNVEV (reference sequence). This CDR3 region has 14 residues. J gave up 5 bases and V 4 bases, and 2 bases lay outside the gene matches. CDR3 region: CASSWTGGDQPQHF. CDR3 sequence (DNA): TGTGCCAGCAGTTGGACAGGGGGGGATCAGCCCCAGCATTTT.

The chain is built from TRBV4-2 and TRBJ2-7, with 12 bases matching TRBD2. The germline CDR1 and CDR2 sequences are LGHNA and YNFKEQ. The CDR3 totals 14 residues. V lost 6 bases to trimming and J lost 7 bases; unmatched junction nucleotides: 7. CDR3 protein: CASRSPGTSGEQYF. The CDR3 DNA reads TGTGCCAGCAGATCCCCCGGGACTAGCGGGGAGCAGTACTTC.

This clone was detected once. The chain's CDR3 is CATSRSSGDYKSSKNIQYF. The CDR3, as DNA: TGTGCCACCAGCAGATCTTCCGGTGACTACAAATCCTCCAAAAACATTCAGTACTTC. This chain joins TRBV15 and TRBJ2-4, with D possibly being TRBD2 (5 bases). The CDR3 is 19 amino acids. Trimming shortened V by 2 bases and J by 2 bases, and 22 bases separated the two germline ends. Germline assignment: CDR1 LNHNV and CDR2 YYDKDF (reference sequence).

This sequence joins TRBV19 and TRBJ2-2; tentative D call: TRBD1 (6 bases). The CDR3 has 15 amino acids. The germline V gene has CDR1 LNHDA and CDR2 SQIVND (reference sequence). V was pared by 7 bases and J by 6 bases, with 18 bases between. The chain's CDR3 is CASIPGHGGPGELFF. The CDR3, as DNA: TGTGCCAGTATTCCGGGACACGGCGGGCCCGGGGAGCTGTTTTTT.

The chain combines TRBV7-8 with TRBJ1-1; possibly TRBD1 for D (5 bases). V lost 4 bases, J lost 0 bases, and 21 bases lay in between. CDR3 size: 18 residues. The V gene's germline CDR1 is SGHVS and CDR2 FQNEAQ. The CDR3 protein is CASSSGVVVPEMNTEAFF. The CDR3 region has the DNA TGTGCCAGCAGCTCGGGGGTGGTCGTACCCGAGATGAACACTGAAGCTTTCTTT.

This chain links TRBV7-9 with TRBJ1-1; D remains unclear. The length of the CDR3 is 12 residues. V was shortened by 7 bases and J by 3 bases, with 9 bases between the two germline ends. Germline-derived CDR1 and CDR2 are SEHNR and FQNEAQ (reference sequence). The CDR3 DNA is TGTGCCAGCAATCCGGGGTACACTGAAGCTTTCTTT. This sequence encodes CASNPGYTEAFF.